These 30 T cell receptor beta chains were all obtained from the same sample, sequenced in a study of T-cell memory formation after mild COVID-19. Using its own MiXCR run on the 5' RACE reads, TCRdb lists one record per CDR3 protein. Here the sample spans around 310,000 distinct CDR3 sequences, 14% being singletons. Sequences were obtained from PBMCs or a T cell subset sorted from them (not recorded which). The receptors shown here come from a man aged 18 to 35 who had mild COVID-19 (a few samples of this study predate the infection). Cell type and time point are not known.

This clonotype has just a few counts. CDR3 sequence: CASSLGRGDIQYF. The CDR3 nucleotides are TGTGCCAGCAGCTTAGGGCGGGGGGACATTCAGTACTTC. V usage is TRBV7-3 and J usage is TRBJ2-4; 8 positions agree with TRBD2. The germline CDR1 and CDR2 sequences are SGHTA and FQGTGA. The CDR3 covers 13 residues. J gave up 8 bases and V 2 bases, and 2 bases lay outside the gene matches.

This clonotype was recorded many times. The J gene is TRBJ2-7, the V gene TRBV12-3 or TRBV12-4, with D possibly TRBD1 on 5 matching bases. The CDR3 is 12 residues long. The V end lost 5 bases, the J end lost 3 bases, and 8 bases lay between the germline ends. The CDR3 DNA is TGTGCCAGCAGTCTTCAGGGCTACGAGCAGTACTTC. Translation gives CASSLQGYEQYF.

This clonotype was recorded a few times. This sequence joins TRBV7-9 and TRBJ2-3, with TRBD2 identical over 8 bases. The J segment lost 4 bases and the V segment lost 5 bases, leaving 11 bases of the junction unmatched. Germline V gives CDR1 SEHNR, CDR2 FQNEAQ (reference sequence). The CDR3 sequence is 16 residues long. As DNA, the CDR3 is TGTGCCAGCAGCCCCTTCGCCCAGCGGGGGTCAGATACGCAGTATTTT. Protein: CASSPFAQRGSDTQYF.

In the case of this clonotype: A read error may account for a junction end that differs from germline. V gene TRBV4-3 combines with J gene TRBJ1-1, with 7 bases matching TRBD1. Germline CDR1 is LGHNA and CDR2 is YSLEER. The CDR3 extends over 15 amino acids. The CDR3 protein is CASSQDPRGNTGAFF. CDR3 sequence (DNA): TGCGCCAGCAGCCAAGATCCCAGGGGGAACACTGGAGCTTTCTTT.

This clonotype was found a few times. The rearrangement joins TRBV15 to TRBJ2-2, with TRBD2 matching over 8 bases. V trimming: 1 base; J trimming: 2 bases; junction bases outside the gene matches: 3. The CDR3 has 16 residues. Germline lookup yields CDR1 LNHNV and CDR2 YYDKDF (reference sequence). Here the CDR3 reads CATSRAGLANTGELFF. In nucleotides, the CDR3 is TGTGCCACCAGCAGAGCCGGACTAGCCAACACCGGGGAGCTGTTTTTT.

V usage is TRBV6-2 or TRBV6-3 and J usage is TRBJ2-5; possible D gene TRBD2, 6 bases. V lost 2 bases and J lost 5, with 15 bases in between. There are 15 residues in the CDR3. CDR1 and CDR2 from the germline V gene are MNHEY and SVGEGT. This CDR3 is CASSYGGARGETQYF. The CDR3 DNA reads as TGTGCCAGCAGTTACGGAGGGGCGCGAGGGGAGACCCAGTACTTC.

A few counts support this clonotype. CDR3 sequence reads: CATSDDADTQYF. The DNA for the CDR3 is TGTGCCACCAGTGATGACGCAGATACGCAGTATTTT. The V call is TRBV24-1, the J call TRBJ2-3; no clear D gene. The germline V and J ends were trimmed by 3 bases and 4 bases, with 4 bases remaining between them. The CDR3 runs 12 residues. The germline CDR1 and CDR2 sequences are KGHDR and SFDVKD.

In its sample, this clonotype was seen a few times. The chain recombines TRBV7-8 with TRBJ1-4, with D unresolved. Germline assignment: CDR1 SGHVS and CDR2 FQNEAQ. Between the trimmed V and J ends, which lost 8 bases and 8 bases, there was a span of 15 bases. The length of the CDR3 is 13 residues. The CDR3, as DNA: TGTGCCAGCGCGGCGGACTACCGAGAAAAACTGTTTTTT. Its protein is CASAADYREKLFF.

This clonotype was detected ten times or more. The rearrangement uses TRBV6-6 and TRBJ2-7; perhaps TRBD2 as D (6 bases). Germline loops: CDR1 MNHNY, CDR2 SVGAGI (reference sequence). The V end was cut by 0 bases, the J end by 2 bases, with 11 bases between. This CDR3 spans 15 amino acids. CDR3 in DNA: TGTGCCAGCAGTTACTCCGGGGGTAGAGCCTACGAGCAGTACGTC. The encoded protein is CASSYSGGRAYEQYV.

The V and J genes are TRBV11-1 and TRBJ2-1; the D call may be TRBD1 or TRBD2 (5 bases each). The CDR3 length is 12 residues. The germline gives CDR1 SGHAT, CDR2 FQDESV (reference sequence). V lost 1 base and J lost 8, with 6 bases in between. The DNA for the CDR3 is TGTGCCAGCAGCTTAGGGGACGATGAGCAGTTCTTC. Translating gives CASSLGDDEQFF.

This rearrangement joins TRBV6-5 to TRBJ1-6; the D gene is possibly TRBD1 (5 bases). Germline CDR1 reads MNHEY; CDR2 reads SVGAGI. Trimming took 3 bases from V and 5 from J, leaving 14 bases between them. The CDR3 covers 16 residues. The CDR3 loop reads CASSYGGSRNNSPLHF. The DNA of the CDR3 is TGTGCCAGCAGTTATGGGGGATCCAGGAATAATTCACCCCTCCACTTT.

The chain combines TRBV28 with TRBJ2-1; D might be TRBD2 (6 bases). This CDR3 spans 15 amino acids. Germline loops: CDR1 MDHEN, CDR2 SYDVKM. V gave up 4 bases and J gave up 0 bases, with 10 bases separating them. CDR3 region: CASSYGGSSYNEQFF. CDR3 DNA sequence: TGTGCCAGCAGTTATGGGGGGAGCTCCTACAATGAGCAGTTCTTC.

As DNA, the CDR3 is TGTGCCAGCAGTAGGAGGGGCGGAGGCTACACCTTC. Its protein is CASSRRGGGYTF. The V and J genes are TRBV7-2 and TRBJ1-2; D is perhaps TRBD1 (5 bases). The CDR3 is 12 amino acids. Between the trimmed V and J ends, which lost 6 bases and 8 bases, there was a span of 13 bases. Germline V gene lookup returns CDR1 SGHTA and CDR2 FQGNSA.

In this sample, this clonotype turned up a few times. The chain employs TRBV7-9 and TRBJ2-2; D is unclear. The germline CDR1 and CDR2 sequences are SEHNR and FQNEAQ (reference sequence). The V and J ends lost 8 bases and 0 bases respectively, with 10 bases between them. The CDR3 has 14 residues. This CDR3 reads CASLGPANTGELFF. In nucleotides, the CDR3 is TGTGCCAGCCTCGGCCCCGCGAACACCGGGGAGCTGTTTTTT.

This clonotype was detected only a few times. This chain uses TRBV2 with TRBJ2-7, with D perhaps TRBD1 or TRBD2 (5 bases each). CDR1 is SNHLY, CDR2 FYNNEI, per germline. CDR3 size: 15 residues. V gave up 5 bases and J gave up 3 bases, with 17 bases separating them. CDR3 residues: CASSYTSWGYYEQYV. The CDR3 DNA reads TGTGCCAGCAGTTATACCTCATGGGGGTACTACGAGCAGTACGTC.

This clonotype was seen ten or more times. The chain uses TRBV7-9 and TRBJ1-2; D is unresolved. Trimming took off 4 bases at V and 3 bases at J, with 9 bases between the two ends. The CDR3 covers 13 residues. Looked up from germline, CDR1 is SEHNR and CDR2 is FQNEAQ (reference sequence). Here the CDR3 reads CASSSAGYYGYTF. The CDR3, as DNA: TGTGCCAGCAGCTCCGCAGGCTACTATGGCTACACCTTC. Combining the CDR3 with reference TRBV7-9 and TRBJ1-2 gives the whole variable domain DTGVSQNPRHKITKRGQNVTFRCDPISEHNRLYWYRQTLGQGPEFLTYFQNEAQLEKSRLLSDRFSAERPKGSFSTLEIQRTEQGDSAMYLCASSSAGYYGYTFGSGTRLTVV.

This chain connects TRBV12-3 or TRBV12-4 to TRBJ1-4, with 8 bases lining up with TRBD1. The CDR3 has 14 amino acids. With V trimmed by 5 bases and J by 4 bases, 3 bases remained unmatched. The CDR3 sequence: CASSGDRSNEKLFF. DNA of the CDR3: TGTGCCAGCAGTGGGGACAGGAGTAATGAAAAACTGTTTTTT.

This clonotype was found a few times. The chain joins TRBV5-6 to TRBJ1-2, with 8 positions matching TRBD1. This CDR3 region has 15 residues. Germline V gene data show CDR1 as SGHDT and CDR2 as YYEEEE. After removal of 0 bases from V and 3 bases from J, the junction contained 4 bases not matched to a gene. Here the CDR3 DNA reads TGTGCCAGCAGCTTGGCCGGACAGGGCGACTATGGCTACACCTTC. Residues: CASSLAGQGDYGYTF. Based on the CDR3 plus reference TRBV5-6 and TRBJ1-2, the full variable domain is DAGVTQSPTHLIKTRGQQVTLRCSPKSGHDTVSWYQQALGQGPQFIFQYYEEEERQRGNFPDRFSGHQFPNYSSELNVNALLLGDSALYLCASSLAGQGDYGYTFGSGTRLTVV.

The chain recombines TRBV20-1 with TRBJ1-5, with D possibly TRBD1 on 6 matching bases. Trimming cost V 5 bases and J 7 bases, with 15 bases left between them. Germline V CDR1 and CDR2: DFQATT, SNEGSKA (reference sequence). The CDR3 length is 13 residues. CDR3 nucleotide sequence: TGCAGTGCTGAACAGGGATCGGGCCAGCCCCAGCATTTT. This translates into CSAEQGSGQPQHF.

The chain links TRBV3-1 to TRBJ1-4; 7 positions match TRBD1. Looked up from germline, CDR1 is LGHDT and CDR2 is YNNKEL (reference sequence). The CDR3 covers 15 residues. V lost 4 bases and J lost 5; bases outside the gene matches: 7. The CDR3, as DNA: TGTGCCAGCAGCCCAGGGGGACAGTGGAATGAAAAACTGTTTTTT. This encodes CASSPGGQWNEKLFF.

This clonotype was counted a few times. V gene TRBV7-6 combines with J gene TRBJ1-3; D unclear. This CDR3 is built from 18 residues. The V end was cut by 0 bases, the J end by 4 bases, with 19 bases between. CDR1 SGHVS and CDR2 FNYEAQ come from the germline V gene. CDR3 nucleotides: TGTGCCAGCAGCTTAGCTTCGGGGTCTGTTACGTCCGGAAACACCATATATTTT. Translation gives CASSLASGSVTSGNTIYF.

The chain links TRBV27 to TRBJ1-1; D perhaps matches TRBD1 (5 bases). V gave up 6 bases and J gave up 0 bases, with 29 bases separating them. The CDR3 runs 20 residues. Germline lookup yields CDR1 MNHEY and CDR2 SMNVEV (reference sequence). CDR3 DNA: TGTGCCAGCAGAAGGAGTAGGACACCTACGGGTTGGGGTATGAACACTGAAGCTTTCTTT. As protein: CASRRSRTPTGWGMNTEAFF.

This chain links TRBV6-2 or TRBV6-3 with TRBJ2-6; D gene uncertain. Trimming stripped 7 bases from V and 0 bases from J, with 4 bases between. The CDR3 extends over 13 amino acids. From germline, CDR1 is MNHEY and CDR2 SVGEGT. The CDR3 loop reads CASKRSGANVLTF. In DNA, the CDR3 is TGTGCCAGCAAGCGCTCTGGGGCCAACGTCCTGACTTTC.

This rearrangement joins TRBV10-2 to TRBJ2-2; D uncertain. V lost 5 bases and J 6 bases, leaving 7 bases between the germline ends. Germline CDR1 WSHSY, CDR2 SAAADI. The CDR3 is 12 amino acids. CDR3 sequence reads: CASSIYAGELFF. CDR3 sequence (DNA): TGCGCCAGCAGTATCTACGCCGGGGAGCTGTTTTTT.

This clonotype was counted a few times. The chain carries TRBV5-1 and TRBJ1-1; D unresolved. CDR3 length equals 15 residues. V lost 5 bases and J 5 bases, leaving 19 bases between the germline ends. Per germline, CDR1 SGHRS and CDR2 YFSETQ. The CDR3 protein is CASSSRDALSTEAFF. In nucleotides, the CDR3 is TGCGCCAGCAGTTCCCGGGATGCCCTCTCGACTGAAGCTTTCTTT.

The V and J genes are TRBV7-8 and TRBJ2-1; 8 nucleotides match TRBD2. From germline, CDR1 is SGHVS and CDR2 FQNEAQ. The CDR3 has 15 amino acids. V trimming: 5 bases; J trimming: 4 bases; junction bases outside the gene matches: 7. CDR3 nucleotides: TGTGCCAGCAGCACGCGGGGGGCTTTTTACAATGAGCAGTTCTTC. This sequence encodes CASSTRGAFYNEQFF.

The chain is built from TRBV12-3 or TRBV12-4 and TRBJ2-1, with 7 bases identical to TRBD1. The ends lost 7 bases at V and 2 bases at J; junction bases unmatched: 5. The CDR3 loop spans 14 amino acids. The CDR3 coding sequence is TGTGCCAGCAATTGGGGACAGCCCTACAATGAGCAGTTCTTC. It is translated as CASNWGQPYNEQFF.

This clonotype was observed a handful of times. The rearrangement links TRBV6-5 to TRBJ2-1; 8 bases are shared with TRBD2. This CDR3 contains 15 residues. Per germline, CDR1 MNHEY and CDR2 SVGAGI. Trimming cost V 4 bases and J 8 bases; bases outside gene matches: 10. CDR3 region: CASSFRRGGSYEQFF. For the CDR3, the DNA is TGTGCCAGCAGTTTCCGACGGGGGGGCTCCTATGAGCAGTTCTTC.

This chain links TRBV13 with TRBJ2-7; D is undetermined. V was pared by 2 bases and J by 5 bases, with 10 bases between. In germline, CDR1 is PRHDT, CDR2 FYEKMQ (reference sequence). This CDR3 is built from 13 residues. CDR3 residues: CASSLSGVHEQYF. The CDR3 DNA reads TGTGCCAGCAGCTTATCGGGCGTCCACGAGCAGTACTTC.

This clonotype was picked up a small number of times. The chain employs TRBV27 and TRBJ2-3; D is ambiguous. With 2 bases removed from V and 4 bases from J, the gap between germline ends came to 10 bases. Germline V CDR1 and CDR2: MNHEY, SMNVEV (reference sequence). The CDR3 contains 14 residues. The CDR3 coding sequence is TGTGCCAGCAGTTTAGACGGGTCGGCAGATACGCAGTATTTT. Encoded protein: CASSLDGSADTQYF.